Reported below is one TCR beta chain. Its specificity is not known. CDR3 length equals 13 residues. In germline, CDR1 is DFQATT, CDR2 SNEGSKA (reference sequence). CD8+ T cell subsets were each sorted in triplicate, about 330,000 cells apiece. The authors gated naive CD8+ T cells as CD45RO-CCR7+CD27+CD95-. This specimen comes from a study of CXCR3-negative and CXCR3-positive naive CD8 T cells. Study information: Overall TRB read output was around 130 million, and each library contained about 1.5 +/- 0.3 million reads.

Broader study findings: Diversity in memory CD8+ cells fell much lower than the comparably high levels seen in both naive subsets. Against CXCR3-negative naive cells, CXCR3-positive naive cells showed more hydrophobic TRB CDR3s.

The TRB libraries of cDNA were built by UMI-labeled 5' RACE. TCRdb re-called the 5' RACE reads, yielding one record per CDR3 amino acid sequence without DNA. The sample's table shows approximately 130,000 distinct CDR3 sequences. The chain links TRBV20-1 to TRBJ2-2; TCRdb returns TRBD1, unconfirmable since there is no DNA. Sequenced input: naive CXCR3+ CD8+ T cells from blood. Subset here: CD45RO-CCR7+CD27+CD95- naive CD8+ T cells expressing CXCR3 (TNR3+). The TCR comes from a human donor in good health. Some clones in this sample may be carry-over from other donors' samples. The chain's CDR3 is CSADGGNTGELFF.